These 30 T cell receptor beta chains share one sample of origin, sequenced in a study of blood T cell repertoires in COVID-19. Clones were sequenced by immunoSEQ multiplex PCR, and TCRdb holds only the in-frame ones, with some missing. The table has about 360,000 clones, approximately 86% seen once; the top ten hold around 7.5%. The sample was peripheral blood. The source of these receptors is a woman aged 60 to 75 with COVID-19, enrolled during active disease.

This clone has only one observation. This chain joins TRBV2 and TRBJ1-3, with D uncertain. CDR1 is SNHLY, CDR2 FYNNEI, per germline. The germline V and J ends were trimmed by 7 bases and 0 bases, with 7 bases remaining between them. There are 13 residues in the CDR3. The CDR3 loop is CASMSGSGNTIYF. As DNA, the CDR3 is TGTGCCAGCATGTCAGGCTCTGGAAACACCATATATTTT.

CDR3 sequence: CASSEGGREQYF. The CDR3 DNA sequence: TGTGCCAGCAGTGAGGGGGGGCGGGAGCAGTACTTC. The rearrangement links TRBV2 to TRBJ2-7; possible D gene TRBD2, 7 bases. CDR1 is SNHLY and CDR2 is FYNNEI in the germline V gene. This CDR3 is built from 12 residues. Trimming took off 3 bases at V and 7 bases at J, with 10 bases between the two ends.

This rearrangement joins TRBV27 to TRBJ1-1, with 10 nucleotides matching TRBD1. The CDR3 consists of 14 residues. Losses at the gene ends were 5 bases for V and 9 bases for J; bases not matched to a gene: 9. Germline CDR1 MNHEY, CDR2 SMNVEV (reference sequence). The CDR3 spells CASSLYPGQGQAFF. CDR3 coding DNA: TGTGCCAGCAGTCTATACCCGGGACAGGGGCAAGCTTTCTTT.

The J gene is TRBJ2-7, the V gene TRBV19; D might be TRBD1 (6 bases). This CDR3 comprises 15 residues. V was shortened by 6 bases and J by 3 bases, with 18 bases between the two germline ends. Germline loops: CDR1 LNHDA, CDR2 SQIVND (reference sequence). DNA of the CDR3: TGTGCCAGTAGGGTACTGGACGTAGGGGGCTACGAGCAGTACTTC. It is translated as CASRVLDVGGYEQYF.

This chain uses TRBV6-5 with TRBJ2-4, with TRBD1 identical over 9 bases. This CDR3 has 15 amino acids. Germline V gene sequence: CDR1 MNHEY, CDR2 SVGAGI. The ends lost 6 bases at V and 1 base at J; junction bases unmatched: 4. CDR3 region: CASRTGGAAKNIQYF. CDR3 nucleotide sequence: TGTGCCAGCAGAACAGGGGGCGCGGCCAAAAACATTCAGTACTTC.

Notes on this clone: The same CDR3 is also encoded by other DNA sequences in this sample. The gene calls are TRBV19 and TRBJ1-1; weak D call: TRBD1 (6 bases). The CDR3 extends over 14 amino acids. V lost 6 bases and J 4 bases, leaving 15 bases between the germline ends. CDR1 and CDR2 from the germline V gene are LNHDA and SQIVND (reference sequence). CDR3 sequence: CASSPTGRGTEAFF. CDR3 bases: TGTGCCAGTAGCCCGACGGGCAGGGGCACTGAAGCTTTCTTT.

This clone has just one count. The chain joins TRBV11-1 to TRBJ2-5, with TRBD1 identical over 11 bases. The germline CDR1 and CDR2 sequences are SGHAT and FQDESV (reference sequence). With V trimmed by 5 bases and J by 5 bases, 1 base remained unmatched. CDR3 length: 13 amino acids. CDR3 in DNA: TGTGCCAGCAGCCGGGACAGGGGGGAGACCCAGTACTTC. It encodes CASSRDRGETQYF.

This clone came up a few times. This rearrangement joins TRBV6-5 to TRBJ1-6, with a weak D call TRBD1 (6 bases). From germline, CDR1 is MNHEY and CDR2 SVGAGI. V was cut by 10 bases and J by 7 bases, with 14 bases left in between. The CDR3 is 13 amino acids. CDR3 amino acids: CAMSGHLNSPLHF. CDR3 coding DNA: TGTGCCATGTCGGGACACCTGAATTCACCCCTCCACTTT.

This chain joins TRBV9 and TRBJ1-1; D unclear. Germline V gene lookup returns CDR1 SGDLS and CDR2 YYNGEE. The CDR3 sequence is 16 residues long. Trimming took 3 bases from V and 2 from J, leaving 17 bases between them. The CDR3 here is CASSALPNSRNTEAFF. Here the CDR3 DNA reads TGTGCCAGCAGCGCCCTCCCAAATAGTCGAAACACTGAAGCTTTCTTT.

The V gene is TRBV29-1, the J gene TRBJ2-5, with TRBD2 matching 8 bases. The CDR3 has 12 residues. CDR1 and CDR2 from the germline V gene are SQVTM and ANQGSEA. The V and J ends lost 7 bases and 4 bases, in that order; junction bases with no gene match: 5. The CDR3 coding sequence is TGCAGCGCCGGGGGGGGGCGAGAGACCCAGTACTTC. Amino acids: CSAGGGRETQYF.

The chain couples TRBV5-6 to TRBJ2-7; 9 bases align to TRBD2. The V gene end was trimmed by 0 bases and the J gene end by 7 bases; junction bases not matched to a gene: 8. CDR1 SGHDT and CDR2 YYEEEE come from the germline V gene. CDR3 size: 15 residues. CDR3 bases: TGTGCCAGCAGCTTGGTCGGTAGCGGGGGCTGGGAGCAGTACTTC. Its translation: CASSLVGSGGWEQYF.

This chain uses TRBV4-2 with TRBJ1-6; D is uncertain. Germline CDR1 LGHNA, CDR2 YNFKEQ. Trimming pared 1 base from V and 0 bases from J, leaving 7 bases between. The CDR3 length is 16 residues. The CDR3 bases are TGTGCCAGCAGCCAAGGGCCCAGCTCCTATAATTCACCCCTCCACTTT. This codes for CASSQGPSSYNSPLHF.

The V gene is TRBV7-8, the J gene TRBJ2-2; D perhaps matches TRBD2 (6 bases). Germline CDR1 and CDR2: SGHVS and FQNEAQ. The CDR3 extends over 13 amino acids. Trimming removed 5 bases from V and 6 bases from J, with 10 bases in between. CDR3: CASSTSSAGELFF. CDR3 DNA: TGTGCCAGCAGCACTTCTAGCGCCGGGGAGCTGTTTTTT.

This clone was picked up one time. The chain joins TRBV27 to TRBJ2-7; possibly TRBD2 for D (7 bases). V dropped 7 bases and J dropped 6 bases, with 25 bases sitting between them. The CDR3 has 16 amino acids. Germline V gene lookup returns CDR1 MNHEY and CDR2 SMNVEV (reference sequence). The CDR3 nucleotides are TGTGCCAGCACCCTCCGTGGGGGGGCGGGCCGCGGCGAGCAGTACTTC. Its translation is CASTLRGGAGRGEQYF.

The chain carries TRBV5-1 and TRBJ1-2, with TRBD1 matching over 9 bases. The CDR3 spans 17 residues. Trimming removed 3 bases from V and 8 bases from J; junction bases left unmatched: 17. CDR1 is SGHRS and CDR2 is YFSETQ in the germline V gene. The CDR3 region is CASSSDPLGTGLGGYTF. The DNA for the CDR3 is TGCGCCAGCAGCTCGGACCCACTTGGGACAGGGTTGGGAGGCTACACCTTC.

This sequence joins TRBV4-3 and TRBJ2-2; a possible D gene is TRBD2 (7 bases). The CDR3 runs to 16 residues. V lost 7 bases to trimming and J lost 4 bases, with 19 bases between them. Germline loops: CDR1 LGHNA, CDR2 YSLEER. The CDR3 loop is CASTMEGGVSTGELFF. The DNA of the CDR3 is TGCGCCAGCACCATGGAGGGGGGGGTTTCCACCGGGGAGCTGTTTTTT.

This clone was detected only a few times. This chain links TRBV7-3 with TRBJ2-5; 7 bases align to TRBD1. The CDR3 covers 16 residues. The trim removed 0 bases at V and 5 bases at J, leaving 9 bases unmatched. Per the germline V gene, CDR1 is SGHTA and CDR2 is FQGTGA. The CDR3 DNA reads TGTGCCAGCAGCTTAACGCGAGGGGGCGCAGGGGAGACCCAGTACTTC. Translation gives CASSLTRGGAGETQYF.

The chain uses TRBV4-2 and TRBJ2-3, with D perhaps TRBD1 (7 bases). Per germline, CDR1 LGHNA and CDR2 YNFKEQ. V was clipped by 3 bases and J by 3 bases, with 16 bases between them. The CDR3 has 16 residues. CDR3 loop: CASSQVGGAGTDTQYF. Here the CDR3 DNA reads TGTGCCAGCAGCCAGGTAGGGGGCGCGGGGACAGATACGCAGTATTTT.

This clone came up once. The chain couples TRBV9 to TRBJ1-1; no firm D call. This CDR3 has 14 amino acids. V was trimmed by 0 bases and J by 4 bases, leaving 10 bases between them. CDR1 and CDR2 (germline): SGDLS, YYNGEE. In nucleotides, the CDR3 is TGTGCCAGCAGCGTAGATTCTCACAGCACTGAAGCTTTCTTT. This codes for CASSVDSHSTEAFF.

The chain links TRBV27 to TRBJ1-2; 9 bases map to TRBD1. V dropped 5 bases and J dropped 8; count of bases not matched to a gene: 12. Germline loops: CDR1 MNHEY, CDR2 SMNVEV (reference sequence). CDR3 length equals 15 residues. The CDR3 is CASSPGTGPLGGYTF. Here the CDR3 DNA reads TGTGCCAGCAGTCCCGGGACAGGGCCACTGGGAGGCTACACCTTC.

In nucleotides, the CDR3 is TGTGCCAGTAGTAGCCAAGGACTAGCGGGGTACAATGAGCAGTTCTTC. Encoded protein: CASSSQGLAGYNEQFF. This chain joins TRBV19 and TRBJ2-1, with 12 bases identical to TRBD2. The germline V gene encodes CDR1 LNHDA and CDR2 SQIVND (reference sequence). The CDR3 runs to 16 residues. V was clipped by 4 bases and J by 4 bases; unmatched bases: 5.

The rearrangement joins TRBV5-1 to TRBJ2-1; TRBD2 matches 9 bases. The CDR3 extends over 14 amino acids. The germline CDR1 and CDR2 sequences are SGHRS and YFSETQ. V shed 0 bases and J 7 bases; nucleotides not matched to a gene: 2. The CDR3 DNA is TGCGCCAGCAGCTTGGGTCTAGCGGGGAATGAGCAGTTCTTC. Its translation is CASSLGLAGNEQFF.

The V call is TRBV7-3, the J call TRBJ1-4, with TRBD1 as a possible D gene (6 bases). The CDR3 contains 15 residues. Trimming removed 5 bases from V and 2 bases from J, with 12 bases in between. Germline V gene sequence: CDR1 SGHTA, CDR2 FQGTGA. CDR3 coding DNA: TGTGCCAGCAGCACTATGGGGGCTACTAATGAAAAACTGTTTTTT. Translation gives CASSTMGATNEKLFF.

This chain joins TRBV4-1 and TRBJ2-7; tentative D call: TRBD2 (6 bases). In germline, CDR1 is MGHRA, CDR2 YSYEKL. The ends were cut back, 2 bases at V and 6 bases at J, with 14 bases in the middle. The CDR3 consists of 14 residues. CDR3 loop: CASSQPGGGSEQYF. As DNA, the CDR3 is TGCGCCAGCAGCCAACCTGGTGGGGGGAGCGAGCAGTACTTC.

This chain connects TRBV7-7 to TRBJ2-1; 7 bases map to TRBD1. Losses at the gene ends were 4 bases for V and 4 bases for J; bases not matched to a gene: 13. This CDR3 is 17 amino acids long. The germline V gene has CDR1 SSHAT and CDR2 FNYEAQ (reference sequence). The CDR3 DNA sequence: TGTGCCAGCAGCTCCGCGACGGACAGGCGGGCTTACAATGAGCAGTTCTTC. It specifies CASSSATDRRAYNEQFF.

The chain has TRBV27 and TRBJ1-2; 7 nucleotides agree with TRBD1. The V gene's germline CDR1 is MNHEY and CDR2 SMNVEV (reference sequence). The V gene end was trimmed by 5 bases and the J gene end by 6 bases; junction bases not matched to a gene: 15. This CDR3 has 16 residues. This CDR3 reads CASSPLDRVRVDGYTF. For the CDR3, the DNA is TGTGCCAGCAGTCCCCTCGACAGGGTTCGAGTGGATGGCTACACCTTC.

For this clone: At the DNA level, this CDR3 is encoded by other sequences in the same sample as well. The CDR3 loop is CASSPTGGTEAFF. CDR3 in DNA: TGTGCCAGCTCACCGACAGGGGGTACTGAAGCTTTCTTT. This chain links TRBV18 with TRBJ1-1, with 9 bases aligning to TRBD1. In germline, CDR1 is KGHSH, CDR2 LQKENI. The V gene end was trimmed by 3 bases and the J gene end by 5 bases; junction bases not matched to a gene: 1. The CDR3 loop spans 13 amino acids.

The V gene is TRBV24-1, the J gene TRBJ2-1, with 7 bases identical to TRBD1. Germline values: CDR1 KGHDR, CDR2 SFDVKD. Trimming took 7 bases from V and 4 from J; bases not matched to a gene: 15. This CDR3 has 17 amino acids. The DNA for the CDR3 is TGTGCCACCAGCATAATTCCACAGGGGACAGCGTACAATGAGCAGTTCTTC. Residues: CATSIIPQGTAYNEQFF.

This CDR3 is CAIGWQGYEQYF. The CDR3 bases are TGTGCCATCGGATGGCAGGGGTACGAGCAGTACTTC. This chain connects TRBV10-3 to TRBJ2-7; TRBD1 is a possible D gene (6 bases). The CDR3 runs 12 residues. The V and J ends lost 8 bases and 4 bases respectively, with 12 bases between them. Germline values: CDR1 ENHRY, CDR2 SYGVKD.

The chain couples TRBV11-2 to TRBJ1-4; D is uncertain. V was clipped by 1 base and J by 5 bases, with 11 bases between them. This CDR3 comprises 15 residues. In germline, CDR1 is SGHAT, CDR2 FQNNGV. In DNA form, the CDR3 reads TGTGCCAGCAGCTTAGGAGGGTGGAGGAATGAAAAACTGTTTTTT. Its translation: CASSLGGWRNEKLFF.